This T cell receptor (beta chain) was sequenced during a study of blood T cells in healthy people across ages. Using a J-beta primer mix together with a sample-barcoded 5' primer, a second PCR was run for roughly 6 to 11 cycles. TCRdb redid the calling of the 5' RACE reads with MiXCR, one entry per CDR3 protein. The sample holds around 750,000 distinct CDR3 sequences; 53% are singletons and the top ten take approximately 40%. The source of this sequence is a man at least 80 years old in good health. The sample was blood.

This CDR3 reads CASTDLRSGYEQYF. In nucleotides, the CDR3 is TGTGCCAGCACCGACCTCCGGTCGGGCTACGAGCAGTACTTC. The chain uses TRBV6-5 and TRBJ2-5, with D uncertain. The J call is in doubt because the DNA end fits TRBJ2-7 better. Germline lookup yields CDR1 MNHEY and CDR2 SVGAGI. The CDR3 has 14 residues.